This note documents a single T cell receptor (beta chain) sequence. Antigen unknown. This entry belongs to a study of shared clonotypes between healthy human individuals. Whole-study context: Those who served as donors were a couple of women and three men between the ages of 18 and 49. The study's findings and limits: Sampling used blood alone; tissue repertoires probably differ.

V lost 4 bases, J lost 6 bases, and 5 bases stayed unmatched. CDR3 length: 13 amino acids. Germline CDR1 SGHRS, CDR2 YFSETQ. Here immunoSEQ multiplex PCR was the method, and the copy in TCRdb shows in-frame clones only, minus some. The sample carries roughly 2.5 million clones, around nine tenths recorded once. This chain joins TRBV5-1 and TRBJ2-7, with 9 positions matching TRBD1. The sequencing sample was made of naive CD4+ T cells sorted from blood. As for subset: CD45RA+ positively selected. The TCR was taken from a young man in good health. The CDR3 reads CASSRDRVGEQYF. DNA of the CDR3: TGCGCCAGCAGCAGGGACAGGGTCGGCGAGCAGTACTTC.